The 32 T cell receptor beta chains given below trace back to one sample, sequenced in a study of regulatory T cells in long-lasting Graves disease. Time point reported: newly diagnosed GD, antithyroid drugs for less than 3 months. Isolated PBMC RNA provided the starting material for the TCR library. iRepertoire HTBI primers and Arm-PCR of CDR3 regions built TCR beta libraries. TCRdb reprocessed the multiplex PCR reads with MiXCR, giving one entry per CDR3 protein. The table shows about 310,000 distinct CDR3 sequences, with 18% occurring only once. Sequences were derived from peripheral blood mononuclear cells (PBMCs), sampled at new diagnosis, from a patient treated with antithyroid drugs. The receptors originated from a female donor with Graves disease.

As regards this clonotype: A read error is the likely source, as a far larger clone sits one nucleotide away. This chain connects TRBV27 to TRBJ2-1, with D possibly matching TRBD1 (5 bases). Looked up from germline, CDR1 is MNHEY and CDR2 is SMNVEV (reference sequence). The CDR3 loop spans 19 amino acids. CDR3 sequence reads: CATSGLQGPRGYSYNEQFF. DNA for the CDR3: TGTGCCACCAGTGGTTTGCAGGGTCCGAGAGGTTACTCCTACAATGAGCAGTTCTTC.

This clonotype was detected ten times or more. The chain couples TRBV2 to TRBJ2-2, with unresolved D. The germline gives CDR1 SNHLY, CDR2 FYNNEI. The V end was cut by 3 bases, the J end by 2 bases, with 7 bases between. This CDR3 region has 14 residues. The CDR3: CASSEYGNTGELFF. The CDR3 bases are TGTGCCAGCAGTGAGTACGGAAACACCGGGGAGCTGTTTTTT.

This clonotype showed up just a few times. The chain employs TRBV28 and TRBJ1-4; D may be TRBD1 (5 bases). Germline CDR1 and CDR2: MDHEN and SYDVKM. This CDR3 spans 14 amino acids. Trimming removed 8 bases from V and 2 bases from J, with 12 bases in between. Here the CDR3 DNA reads TGTGCCAGCGGGGGACTGACCACTAATGAAAAACTGTTTTTT. It codes for CASGGLTTNEKLFF.

V gene TRBV11-2 combines with J gene TRBJ1-4; possibly TRBD1 for D (5 bases). The CDR3 spans 16 residues. Germline CDR1 SGHAT, CDR2 FQNNGV. Trimming stripped 2 bases from V and 8 bases from J, with 18 bases between. The CDR3 sequence: CASSLFARGSIEKLFF. The CDR3 nucleotides read TGTGCCAGCAGCTTATTCGCTCGGGGCAGCATCGAAAAACTGTTTTTT.

The rearrangement uses TRBV13 and TRBJ1-3; D gene ambiguous. The V end lost 0 bases, the J end lost 4 bases, and 10 bases lay between the germline ends. Germline V gene sequence: CDR1 PRHDT, CDR2 FYEKMQ (reference sequence). The CDR3 has 15 residues. CDR3 DNA: TGTGCCAGCAGCTTAGGCAGTCCTACCGGAAACACCATATATTTT. Translation: CASSLGSPTGNTIYF.

This clonotype appeared many times. The V and J genes are TRBV7-3 and TRBJ2-2; 8 bases align to TRBD2. After removal of 7 bases from V and 0 bases from J, the junction contained 4 bases not matched to a gene. Germline V gene data show CDR1 as SGHTA and CDR2 as FQGTGA. This CDR3 is built from 15 residues. Here the CDR3 reads CASTEGLANTGELFF. The CDR3 nucleotides read TGTGCCAGCACCGAGGGACTAGCGAACACCGGGGAGCTGTTTTTT.

The V call is TRBV27, the J call TRBJ2-6; TRBD1 aligns across 9 bases. This CDR3 is built from 16 residues. J was trimmed by 2 bases and V by 4 bases; bases with no gene match: 3. Looked up from germline, CDR1 is MNHEY and CDR2 is SMNVEV (reference sequence). The CDR3: CASSSTGGTGANVLTF. Written as DNA, the CDR3 is TGTGCCAGCAGTTCGACAGGGGGGACTGGGGCCAACGTCCTGACTTTC.

This clonotype was seen many times. The chain uses TRBV19 and TRBJ2-1, with no clear D. This CDR3 spans 14 amino acids. CDR1 is LNHDA, CDR2 SQIVND, per germline (reference sequence). V was pared by 2 bases and J by 6 bases, with 11 bases between. CDR3 sequence: CASSILDNRNEQFF. The CDR3 DNA reads as TGTGCCAGTAGTATACTTGACAACCGCAATGAGCAGTTCTTC. The whole variable domain, remainder taken from reference TRBV19 and TRBJ2-1, is DGGITQSPKYLFRKEGQNVTLSCEQNLNHDAMYWYRQDPGQGLRLIYYSQIVNDFQKGDIAEGYSVSREKKESFPLTVTSAQKNPTAFYLCASSILDNRNEQFFGPGTRLTVL.

Only a few counts were recorded for this clonotype. J is TRBJ1-1 and V is TRBV10-2; no definite D call. This CDR3 has 15 residues. Germline V gene lookup returns CDR1 WSHSY and CDR2 SAAADI. Between the trimmed V and J ends, which lost 7 bases and 0 bases, there was a span of 15 bases. CDR3 amino acids: CASTRAGNMNTEAFF. The CDR3 nucleotides are TGCGCCAGCACCCGAGCGGGAAACATGAACACTGAAGCTTTCTTT.

This clonotype showed up many times. The rearrangement links TRBV12-3 or TRBV12-4 to TRBJ2-3, with TRBD1 as a possible D gene (6 bases). CDR3 length: 14 amino acids. V lost 7 bases to trimming and J lost 7 bases, with 18 bases between them. The CDR3 region has the DNA TGTGCCAGCACCTCGCGACAACAGGGAAATACGCAGTATTTT. Protein: CASTSRQQGNTQYF.

The chain joins TRBV20-1 to TRBJ2-3; 7 bases are shared with TRBD2. Germline V CDR1 and CDR2: DFQATT, SNEGSKA (reference sequence). CDR3 length: 15 residues. V gave up 0 bases and J gave up 4 bases; unmatched junction bases: 7. DNA of the CDR3: TGCAGTGCTAGAGATCGACTAGCTTGGGCAGATACGCAGTATTTT. It is translated as CSARDRLAWADTQYF.

This clonotype was picked up many times. The chain recombines TRBV9 with TRBJ2-1; a weak D match, TRBD2 (5 bases). There are 12 residues in the CDR3. The germline V and J ends were trimmed by 6 bases and 6 bases, with 10 bases remaining between them. CDR1 is SGDLS, CDR2 YYNGEE, per germline. The CDR3 here is CASTSGSNEQFF. The DNA for the CDR3 is TGTGCCAGCACCTCGGGGTCCAATGAGCAGTTCTTC.

This clonotype appeared many times. The chain links TRBV12-3 or TRBV12-4 to TRBJ2-5, with TRBD2 identical over 7 bases. With V trimmed by 3 bases and J by 5 bases, 3 bases remained unmatched. The CDR3 sequence is 13 residues long. CDR3 residues: CASSFGGVETQYF. DNA for the CDR3: TGTGCCAGCAGTTTTGGGGGGGTGGAGACCCAGTACTTC.

This clonotype came up once. The chain recombines TRBV7-3 with TRBJ2-1; weak D call: TRBD2 (6 bases). The CDR3 spans 15 residues. Germline V gives CDR1 SGHTA, CDR2 FQGTGA. V shed 6 bases and J shed 0 bases, with 12 bases lying between them. CDR3: CASSMAGTSYNEQFF. As DNA, the CDR3 is TGTGCCAGCAGTATGGCGGGGACCTCCTACAATGAGCAGTTCTTC.

On this clonotype itself: A single base separates this from a much larger clone, so it may be a read error. The V and J genes are TRBV6-1 and TRBJ1-6, with D maybe TRBD1 (5 bases). Germline V gives CDR1 MNHNS, CDR2 SASEGT. Trimming left V 3 bases short and J 5 bases short, with 5 bases between. The CDR3 spans 13 residues. The CDR3 bases are TGTGCCAGCAGTGAGGGGCATAATTCACCCCTCCACTTT. This translates into CASSEGHNSPLHF.

The sample holds many counts of this clonotype. This chain joins TRBV29-1 and TRBJ2-3; D is uncertain. Germline-derived CDR1 and CDR2 are SQVTM and ANQGSEA. V was pared by 3 bases and J by 2 bases, with 3 bases between. The CDR3 has 11 amino acids. The chain's CDR3 is CSVDFTDTQYF. The CDR3 DNA reads TGCAGCGTTGACTTCACAGATACGCAGTATTTT.

V and J are TRBV14 and TRBJ2-2; TRBD2 is a possible D gene (6 bases). The CDR3 totals 14 residues. CDR1 is SGHDN, CDR2 FVKESK, per germline. Trimming pared 1 base from V and 8 bases from J, leaving 11 bases between. CDR3 sequence (DNA): TGTGCCAGCAGCCAAGGGAGACTAGGTGGGGAGCTGTTTTTT. Encoded protein: CASSQGRLGGELFF.

This clonotype appeared many times. The rearrangement links TRBV12-3 or TRBV12-4 to TRBJ2-5; D possibly corresponds to TRBD2 (5 bases). CDR3 length: 16 amino acids. V lost 1 base and J lost 4, with 16 bases in between. The CDR3: CASSLDGTPGGETQYF. Here the CDR3 DNA reads TGTGCCAGCAGTTTAGACGGTACGCCCGGAGGAGAGACCCAGTACTTC.

This clonotype was detected only a few times. V usage is TRBV3-1 and J usage is TRBJ2-5, with 15 bases that match TRBD2. With V trimmed by 4 bases and J by 4 bases, 4 bases remained unmatched. CDR3 length: 16 residues. Germline V lookup: CDR1 LGHDT, CDR2 YNNKEL (reference sequence). DNA of the CDR3: TGTGCCAGCAGCCTTCGGACTAGCGGGGGGGGAGAGACCCAGTACTTC. Translated: CASSLRTSGGGETQYF.

This clonotype was seen many times. The rearrangement uses TRBV7-9 and TRBJ2-1, with 7 nucleotides matching TRBD2. The CDR3 totals 16 residues. V was clipped by 5 bases and J by 3 bases; unmatched bases: 10. CDR1 SEHNR and CDR2 FQNEAQ come from the germline V gene (reference sequence). The CDR3 DNA sequence: TGTGCCAGCAGCGCTACCCGGGACTACATCTACAATGAGCAGTTCTTC. Protein: CASSATRDYIYNEQFF.

In this sample, this clonotype turned up many times. The chain employs TRBV19 and TRBJ2-1, with 7 bases aligning to TRBD1. The CDR3 covers 15 residues. Germline V gene data show CDR1 as LNHDA and CDR2 as SQIVND (reference sequence). The V and J ends lost 6 bases and 5 bases, in that order; junction bases with no gene match: 10. This chain's CDR3 is CASSPDRRNHNEQFF. As DNA, the CDR3 is TGTGCCAGTAGCCCGGACAGGAGGAACCACAATGAGCAGTTCTTC.

About this clonotype itself: Compared with germline, one end of the junction differs, possibly owing to a read error. This chain connects TRBV7-6 to TRBJ2-7; 10 bases map to TRBD1. The CDR3 sequence is 15 residues long. In germline, CDR1 is SGHVS, CDR2 FNYEAQ. CDR3 loop: CASSLGGQGSYEKYF. CDR3 in DNA: TGTGCCAGCAGCTTAGGGGGACAGGGGTCCTACGAGAAGTACTTC.

At least ten counts were recorded for this clonotype. The V and J genes are TRBV12-3 or TRBV12-4 and TRBJ1-2; 7 bases line up with TRBD1. The CDR3 has 14 residues. V was pared by 7 bases and J by 2 bases, with 7 bases of the junction left unmatched. This chain's CDR3 is CASNTGTANYGYTF. DNA of the CDR3: TGTGCCAGCAACACCGGGACAGCCAACTATGGCTACACCTTC.

For this clonotype: A single base separates this from a much larger clone, so it may be a read error. The V and J genes are TRBV2 and TRBJ2-5, with D tentatively TRBD2 (6 bases). Germline V CDR1 and CDR2: SNHLY, FYNNEI. CDR3 length equals 14 residues. DNA for the CDR3: TGTCCCAGCAGTTTGGAGGGGCCAAGAGAGACCCAGTACTTC. Residues: CPSSLEGPRETQYF.

As regards this clonotype: With a far larger clone one base away, a read error is the likely cause. V gene TRBV7-8 combines with J gene TRBJ2-3; 11 nucleotides line up with TRBD1. With the DNA end fitting TRBJ2-7 better, the J assignment may be wrong. CDR1 is SGHVS, CDR2 FQNEAQ, per germline. The CDR3 spans 18 residues. CDR3 in amino acids: CASSFGESVDRGRNEQYF. DNA of the CDR3: TGTGCCAGCAGCTTTGGTGAATCGGTGGACAGGGGGCGGAATGAGCAGTACTTC.

The chain carries TRBV20-1 and TRBJ1-2; TRBD1 agrees at 7 bases. V lost 3 bases and J lost 0; bases outside the gene matches: 13. The germline V gene has CDR1 DFQATT and CDR2 SNEGSKA (reference sequence). This CDR3 region has 17 residues. The CDR3 DNA reads TGCAGTGCTAGCGCCCTGGTTGACAGGGACTCTAACTATGGCTACACCTTC. This translates into CSASALVDRDSNYGYTF.

On this clonotype: With a much larger clone just one base away, this may be a read error. The chain employs TRBV10-3 and TRBJ1-2; no reliable D call. The CDR3 is 12 residues long. Germline V gene lookup returns CDR1 ENHRY and CDR2 SYGVKD. CDR3 DNA: TGTGCCATCAGTAAGTCGGCTGATGGCTACACCTTC. Its protein is CAISKSADGYTF.

In its sample, this clonotype was seen a few times. CDR3 bases: TGTGCCAGCAGCCTCGGGGGCGAGGATGGCTACACCTTC. Protein: CASSLGGEDGYTF. The chain joins TRBV6-1 to TRBJ1-2; D might be TRBD1 (6 bases). V was clipped by 6 bases and J by 6 bases, with 14 bases between them. The CDR3 consists of 13 residues. The germline gives CDR1 MNHNS, CDR2 SASEGT.

The sample holds many counts of this clonotype. The chain uses TRBV6-5 and TRBJ2-1, with D possibly being TRBD1 or TRBD2 (5 bases each). Germline V gene data show CDR1 as MNHEY and CDR2 as SVGAGI. CDR3 length: 14 residues. V gave up 0 bases and J gave up 8 bases, with 11 bases separating them. This chain's CDR3 is CASSYSIGGDEQFF. The CDR3 DNA reads TGTGCCAGCAGTTACTCGATTGGGGGAGATGAGCAGTTCTTC.

This clonotype was counted at least ten times. V usage is TRBV5-1 and J usage is TRBJ2-3; TRBD2 matches 7 bases. V gave up 0 bases and J gave up 5 bases; unmatched junction bases: 6. Germline values: CDR1 SGHRS, CDR2 YFSETQ. The CDR3 loop spans 15 amino acids. CDR3 in amino acids: CASSLGGRTVDTQYF. The CDR3 nucleotides are TGCGCCAGCAGCTTGGGCGGGAGAACCGTAGATACGCAGTATTTT.

This clonotype has only a few counts. CDR3 protein: CASSPGLATSTDTQYF. For the CDR3, the DNA is TGTGCCAGTAGTCCGGGACTAGCGACTAGCACAGATACGCAGTATTTT. The J gene is TRBJ2-3, the V gene TRBV19; TRBD2 agrees at 10 bases. The J segment lost 0 bases and the V segment lost 5 bases, leaving 5 bases of the junction unmatched. The CDR3 length is 16 residues. Germline V gene lookup returns CDR1 LNHDA and CDR2 SQIVND (reference sequence).

This clonotype was detected many times. This chain connects TRBV5-1 to TRBJ2-1, with 8 bases aligning to TRBD1. The J segment lost 0 bases and the V segment lost 1 base, leaving 6 bases of the junction unmatched. Germline V gene lookup returns CDR1 SGHRS and CDR2 YFSETQ. This CDR3 spans 17 amino acids. CDR3 protein: CASSLKGDRSSYNEQFF. In nucleotides, the CDR3 is TGCGCCAGCAGCTTGAAGGGGGACAGGAGCTCCTACAATGAGCAGTTCTTC.